This T cell receptor (beta chain) was observed in a study of T cell repertoires in cytomegalovirus infection. Study context: CMV epitopes used comprised recently identified HLA-C-restricted ones and well-studied HLA-B-restricted ones. Matching HLA type, along with CMV infection, was indicated by public TCR beta signatures. General study findings and limits: Carriers of CMV and the relevant HLA type were discriminated by public TCR beta frequency.

Via MiXCR, TCRdb re-called the reads, giving one row per CDR3 protein. The sample has some 500,000 distinct CDR3 sequences; approximately 40% are singletons. Note on this clonotype: No antigen is known for it.

The length of the CDR3 is 12 residues. The germline V gene has CDR1 SQVTM and CDR2 ANQGSEA. V trimming: 6 bases; J trimming: 6 bases; junction bases outside the gene matches: 7. The rearrangement uses TRBV29-1 and TRBJ1-1, with TRBD1 matching over 7 bases. The TCR sequence derives from a human donor in good health (CMV status not recorded). Some clones in this sample may be carry-over from other donors' samples. Sequenced material: cultured PBMCs, taken from culture after CMV antigen stimulation. The CDR3 protein is CSVHNRGSEAFF. The CDR3 DNA sequence: TGCAGCGTCCATAACAGGGGATCTGAAGCTTTCTTT.